The 19 T cell receptor beta chains below all came from one sample that was sequenced in a study of T cells in Graves' hyperthyroidism and ophthalmopathy. Amplified regions were TCR beta CDR3 sequences from RNA transcripts. The primer set for the first-round RT-PCR of the TCR CDR3 was HTBI. Each CDR3 protein gets one entry after TCRdb re-called the multiplex PCR reads with MiXCR. The sample shows hundreds of thousands of distinct CDR3 sequences, about half of them seen only once. The sample consisted of peripheral blood or thyroid tissue (not recorded which). The receptors stem from a young woman with Graves' hyperthyroidism.

This clonotype has more than one count but fewer than ten. At one end the junction does not follow the germline gene, possibly because of a read error. This rearrangement joins TRBV5-1 to TRBJ1-5; no reliable D call. The CDR3 totals 15 residues. CDR1 and CDR2 (germline): SGHRS, YFSETQ. Written as DNA, the CDR3 is TGTGCCAGCAGCCGGCAGGTTGGAGGCAATCAGCCCCAGCATTTT. Protein: CASSRQVGGNQPQHF.

The V gene is TRBV10-3, the J gene TRBJ1-6; 7 bases are a match to TRBD1. This CDR3 is built from 15 residues. J gave up 7 bases and V 5 bases, and 8 bases lay outside the gene matches. Looked up from germline, CDR1 is ENHRY and CDR2 is SYGVKD. The CDR3 DNA is TGTGCCATCAGTTACGCCGGGACAGCAAATTCACCCCTCCACTTT. Residues: CAISYAGTANSPLHF.

The sample holds a few counts of this clonotype. V usage is TRBV6-6 and J usage is TRBJ1-5; D not certain. The CDR3 contains 13 residues. CDR1 is MNHNY, CDR2 SVGAGI, per germline (reference sequence). The V and J ends lost 5 bases and 4 bases respectively, with 9 bases between them. The CDR3 region has the DNA TGTGCCAGCAGTGAGTGGCAGAATCAGCCCCAGCATTTT. The encoded protein is CASSEWQNQPQHF.

The chain joins TRBV12-5 to TRBJ2-5; D is uncertain. V was pared by 6 bases and J by 9 bases, with 11 bases between. This CDR3 is 11 amino acids long. CDR1 LGHNT and CDR2 FRNRAP come from the germline V gene. DNA of the CDR3: TGTGCTAGTGGCCCTCCGGGTGCCCAGTACTTC. This encodes CASGPPGAQYF.

This clonotype has a handful of counts. The chain recombines TRBV10-3 with TRBJ1-1; possibly TRBD1 for D (6 bases). Trimming stripped 10 bases from V and 0 bases from J, with 12 bases between. CDR1 ENHRY and CDR2 SYGVKD come from the germline V gene. The CDR3 extends over 13 amino acids. The CDR3 region has the DNA TGTGCCACCTGGGACATTCTGAACACTGAAGCTTTCTTT. It translates to CATWDILNTEAFF.

V usage is TRBV12-3 or TRBV12-4 and J usage is TRBJ2-2; D is unresolved. The CDR3 spans 14 residues. The germline V and J ends were trimmed by 6 bases and 4 bases, with 12 bases remaining between them. The CDR3 DNA sequence: TGTGCCAGCAGCCAATCCGTCGGCACCGGGGAGCTGTTTTTT. Protein sequence: CASSQSVGTGELFF.

This clonotype occurred many times. The chain has TRBV7-2 and TRBJ2-2, with D perhaps matching TRBD1 (5 bases). V shed 5 bases and J shed 0 bases, with 7 bases lying between them. CDR1 is SGHTA and CDR2 is FQGNSA in the germline V gene. The CDR3 sequence is 14 residues long. The chain's CDR3 is CASSKDTNTGELFF. Here the CDR3 DNA reads TGTGCCAGCAGCAAGGACACGAACACCGGGGAGCTGTTTTTT.

This chain connects TRBV2 to TRBJ2-7; 12 bases fit TRBD2. Germline V gene data show CDR1 as SNHLY and CDR2 as FYNNEI. V dropped 7 bases and J dropped 3; count of bases not matched to a gene: 4. The CDR3 is 14 residues long. The CDR3 protein is CASKRTSGNYEQYF. As DNA, the CDR3 is TGTGCCAGCAAACGGACTAGCGGGAACTACGAGCAGTACTTC. Variable domain in full (rest from reference TRBV2 and TRBJ2-7): EPEVTQTPSHQVTQMGQEVILRCVPISNHLYFYWYRQILGQKVEFLVSFYNNEISEKSEIFDDQFSVERPDGSNFTLKIRSTKLEDSAMYFCASKRTSGNYEQYFGPGTRLTVT.

This clonotype was recorded at least ten times. The chain recombines TRBV19 with TRBJ1-2; D remains ambiguous. The CDR3 is 13 residues long. CDR1 is LNHDA and CDR2 is SQIVND in the germline V gene (reference sequence). The V end lost 4 bases, the J end lost 1 base, and 7 bases lay between the germline ends. The CDR3 is CASSNRNNYGYTF. The CDR3 region has the DNA TGTGCCAGTAGTAACCGAAATAACTATGGCTACACCTTC.

This clonotype occurred a few times. The chain carries TRBV7-2 and TRBJ2-7; the D gene is possibly TRBD2 (6 bases). From germline, CDR1 is SGHTA and CDR2 FQGNSA. With 4 bases removed from V and 3 bases from J, the gap between germline ends came to 16 bases. The CDR3 length is 15 residues. CDR3: CASSSDRDSLYEQYF. CDR3 nucleotides: TGTGCCAGCAGCTCAGACCGGGACTCCCTCTACGAGCAGTACTTC.

The gene calls are TRBV6-2 or TRBV6-3 and TRBJ1-3; no definite D call. This CDR3 is built from 12 residues. In germline, CDR1 is MNHEY, CDR2 SVGEGT. The V end was cut by 5 bases, the J end by 8 bases, with 10 bases between. The CDR3 sequence: CASSETKDTIYF. The CDR3 DNA is TGTGCCAGCAGTGAAACCAAGGACACCATATATTTT.

The chain joins TRBV2 to TRBJ2-5; D call uncertain. The CDR3 covers 10 residues. The germline V gene has CDR1 SNHLY and CDR2 FYNNEI. Trimming removed 7 bases at V and 7 bases at J, with 7 bases between. CDR3 DNA: TGTGCCAGCACCCCCGGGACCCAGTACTTC. Protein product: CASTPGTQYF.

Remarks on this clonotype: A clone one base away is much larger, so this may be a read error. The chain has TRBV15 and TRBJ2-7; D may be TRBD1 (5 bases). V was cut by 4 bases and J by 2 bases, with 15 bases left in between. Germline CDR1 reads LNHNV; CDR2 reads YYDKDF (reference sequence). This CDR3 region has 15 residues. The CDR3: CATSTDSVKPYEQYF. The CDR3 nucleotides read TGTGCCACCAGCACAGACAGTGTCAAGCCCTACGAGCAGTACTTC.

The rearrangement joins TRBV2 to TRBJ1-5; 7 nucleotides align to TRBD1. The germline V gene has CDR1 SNHLY and CDR2 FYNNEI. The CDR3 totals 14 residues. Losses at the gene ends were 7 bases for V and 5 bases for J; bases not matched to a gene: 8. The CDR3 sequence: CASTPDRADQPQHF. DNA of the CDR3: TGTGCCAGCACCCCCGACAGGGCCGATCAGCCCCAGCATTTT. Using reference TRBV2 and TRBJ1-5 for the parts outside the CDR3, the full variable domain is EPEVTQTPSHQVTQMGQEVILRCVPISNHLYFYWYRQILGQKVEFLVSFYNNEISEKSEIFDDQFSVERPDGSNFTLKIRSTKLEDSAMYFCASTPDRADQPQHFGDGTRLSIL.

The J gene is TRBJ2-7, the V gene TRBV24-1; 8 bases fit TRBD2. Germline values: CDR1 KGHDR, CDR2 SFDVKD. Trimming cost V 3 bases and J 4 bases; bases outside gene matches: 4. There are 14 residues in the CDR3. The CDR3 nucleotides are TGTGCCACCAGTGATCCTGCGGGGGGATACGAGCAGTACTTC. Residues: CATSDPAGGYEQYF.

This clonotype has a handful of counts. The gene calls are TRBV10-3 and TRBJ2-7; 12 bases align to TRBD2. The CDR3 extends over 16 amino acids. Germline V gives CDR1 ENHRY, CDR2 SYGVKD. V was clipped by 6 bases and J by 3 bases; unmatched bases: 9. DNA for the CDR3: TGTGCCATCAGCCTCGGCGCTAGCGGGAGGGACTACGAGCAGTACTTC. This encodes CAISLGASGRDYEQYF.

This clonotype was seen at least ten times. The chain is built from TRBV19 and TRBJ1-1, with D hard to call. V was shortened by 6 bases and J by 7 bases, with 6 bases between the two germline ends. The CDR3 is made up of 10 amino acids. The germline V gene encodes CDR1 LNHDA and CDR2 SQIVND (reference sequence). In nucleotides, the CDR3 is TGTGCCAGTAGCGATCGTGAAGCTTTCTTT. Translating it yields CASSDREAFF.

The chain couples TRBV2 to TRBJ1-1; unclear D gene. Germline values: CDR1 SNHLY, CDR2 FYNNEI. The CDR3 runs to 12 residues. Between the trimmed V and J ends, which lost 8 bases and 12 bases, there was a span of 19 bases. This CDR3 reads CASGLAGMSTFF. Written as DNA, the CDR3 is TGTGCCAGCGGCCTAGCGGGGATGTCAACTTTCTTT.

This clonotype was counted only a few times. The chain has TRBV7-9 and TRBJ1-2; 7 bases are a match to TRBD1. The CDR3 loop spans 16 amino acids. V shed 3 bases and J 0 bases; nucleotides not matched to a gene: 7. CDR1 and CDR2 from the germline V gene are SEHNR and FQNEAQ (reference sequence). CDR3: CASSFQRQGSNYGYTF. DNA of the CDR3: TGTGCCAGCAGCTTCCAACGACAGGGTTCTAACTATGGCTACACCTTC.